Reported below is one T cell receptor (beta chain). The sample belongs to a study of OX40 agonist ivuxolimab in advanced cancers. The V segment lost 6 bases and the J segment 3 bases; nucleotides outside the gene matches: 2. The CDR3 extends over 13 amino acids. Germline loops: CDR1 LNHDA, CDR2 SQIVND (reference sequence). Repertoires were generated with immunoSEQ multiplex PCR, while TCRdb's copy carries only in-frame clones and drops some. Altogether over 50,000 clones are present, roughly 87% being singletons, with the ten largest covering roughly 5%. The sequencing here drew on CD4+ or CD8+ T cells sorted from blood, taken in a trial of the OX40 agonist ivuxolimab. This rearrangement joins TRBV19 to TRBJ1-1; 9 nucleotides line up with TRBD1. The sequence derives from an adult with an advanced solid tumor such as melanoma, head and neck, liver or kidney cancer. CDR3 sequence reads: CASRGQGDTEAFF. CDR3 nucleotides: TGTGCCAGTAGGGGACAGGGTGACACTGAAGCTTTCTTT.